The 12 T cell receptor beta chains in this list originate from one sample, sequenced in a study of vaccination and CD4 T cells after COVID-19. What these receptors recognize is not known. Treatment of the sample: roughly 10-day PBMC culture with coronavirus spike peptide pools or control peptides (ViraFEST assay). One should note that the unexposed donor's CD4+ T cells were collected before the COVID-19 pandemic (2011-2018). Researchers used the Oncomine TCR Beta short-read assay to sequence DNA from cultured CD4+ T cells. Each CDR3 protein is one row after TCRdb ran MiXCR on the PCR reads. The sample shows approximately 7,000 distinct CDR3 sequences, roughly 34% of them seen only once. Sequencing used CD4+ T cells from blood, cultured in vitro. Receptor source: a human donor in good health.

This clonotype was counted a few times. V usage is TRBV6-1 and J usage is TRBJ2-1; 7 bases fit TRBD2. With 5 bases clipped from V and 4 bases from J, the junction kept 5 bases outside the gene matches. The V gene's germline CDR1 is MNHNS and CDR2 SASEGT. The length of the CDR3 is 14 residues. In DNA form, the CDR3 reads TGTGCCAGCAGTCCGAGCGGGAAATACAATGAGCAGTTCTTC. Translating it yields CASSPSGKYNEQFF.

This clonotype was recorded a few times. The chain uses TRBV2 and TRBJ1-2, with D possibly being TRBD1 (6 bases). The germline gives CDR1 SNHLY, CDR2 FYNNEI. V shed 3 bases and J shed 4 bases, with 15 bases lying between them. The CDR3 spans 15 residues. CDR3 sequence: CASSDYREGPYGYTF. CDR3 nucleotides: TGTGCCAGCAGTGACTACAGGGAAGGGCCCTATGGCTACACCTTC.

The chain joins TRBV27 to TRBJ1-1, with 8 bases aligning to TRBD1. This CDR3 spans 13 amino acids. The trim removed 8 bases at V and 11 bases at J, leaving 13 bases unmatched. Per germline, CDR1 MNHEY and CDR2 SMNVEV (reference sequence). CDR3 sequence: CASSLSRTGWAFF. Written as DNA, the CDR3 is TGTGCCAGCTCACTATCGAGGACAGGGTGGGCTTTCTTT.

This chain joins TRBV27 and TRBJ2-1, with 15 bases identical to TRBD2. Germline V gene data show CDR1 as MNHEY and CDR2 as SMNVEV (reference sequence). The CDR3 contains 16 residues. After removal of 3 bases from V and 8 bases from J, the junction contained 5 bases not matched to a gene. CDR3 region: CASSFRTSGGVHEQFF. CDR3 DNA sequence: TGTGCCAGCAGTTTTAGGACTAGCGGGGGGGTACATGAGCAGTTCTTC.

The gene calls are TRBV20-1 and TRBJ1-1; D unresolved. V gave up 6 bases and J gave up 2 bases, with 13 bases separating them. The CDR3 spans 13 residues. Germline V lookup: CDR1 DFQATT, CDR2 SNEGSKA (reference sequence). The CDR3 DNA reads as TGCAGTGCCCGAGCGGTAGGTAACACTGAAGCTTTCTTT. Amino acid sequence: CSARAVGNTEAFF.

This clonotype was counted a few times. The chain is built from TRBV6-1 and TRBJ2-1, with D perhaps matching TRBD2 (7 bases). The CDR3 totals 14 residues. V lost 8 bases and J 4 bases, leaving 15 bases between the germline ends. Germline loops: CDR1 MNHNS, CDR2 SASEGT. The CDR3 protein is CASGRGGPYNEQFF. DNA for the CDR3: TGTGCCAGCGGGAGGGGGGGCCCTTACAATGAGCAGTTCTTC.

Only a few counts were recorded for this clonotype. The rearrangement uses TRBV11-2 and TRBJ2-5, with a tentative D call TRBD2 (6 bases). Germline CDR1 and CDR2: SGHAT and FQNNGV. Trimming cost V 2 bases and J 2 bases, with 12 bases left between them. The length of the CDR3 is 15 residues. CDR3: CASSLSTGGQETQYF. CDR3 in DNA: TGTGCCAGCAGCTTATCGACTGGAGGGCAAGAGACCCAGTACTTC. The complete variable domain, with remaining parts taken from reference TRBV11-2 and TRBJ2-5, reads EAGVAQSPRYKIIEKRQSVAFWCNPISGHATLYWYQQILGQGPKLLIQFQNNGVVDDSQLPKDRFSAERLKGVDSTLKIQPAKLEDSAVYLCASSLSTGGQETQYFGPGTRLLVL.

This clonotype has just a few counts. This chain connects TRBV27 to TRBJ1-6; tentative D call: TRBD1 (5 bases). CDR1 and CDR2 from the germline V gene are MNHEY and SMNVEV (reference sequence). There are 14 residues in the CDR3. Between the trimmed V and J ends, which lost 7 bases and 8 bases, there was a span of 15 bases. The CDR3 protein is CASTLGTLYSPLHF. In nucleotides, the CDR3 is TGTGCCAGCACCTTGGGGACGCTTTATTCACCCCTCCACTTT.

This clonotype has a handful of counts. This chain's CDR3 is CASRASTDTQYF. DNA for the CDR3: TGTGCCAGCAGAGCTAGCACAGATACGCAGTATTTT. This chain links TRBV6-1 with TRBJ2-3; no clear D gene. The CDR3 length is 12 residues. CDR1 and CDR2 (germline): MNHNS, SASEGT. V lost 6 bases, J lost 0 bases, and 4 bases lay in between.

V usage is TRBV7-9 and J usage is TRBJ2-7; D not certain. The CDR3 runs 14 residues. Trimming took off 5 bases at V and 3 bases at J, with 14 bases between the two ends. CDR1 SEHNR and CDR2 FQNEAQ come from the germline V gene (reference sequence). The CDR3, as DNA: TGTGCCAGCAGCGGAGACAAAGCGAGCTACGAGCAGTACTTC. Its translation: CASSGDKASYEQYF.

This clonotype was counted a few times. The genes are TRBV12-3 or TRBV12-4 and TRBJ1-1, with D perhaps matching TRBD1 (6 bases). The CDR3 has 15 amino acids. Trimming removed 4 bases from V and 0 bases from J, with 12 bases in between. CDR3 residues: CASSSTGTLNTEAFF. The CDR3 nucleotides read TGTGCCAGCAGTTCTACAGGGACTTTGAACACTGAAGCTTTCTTT.

The J gene is TRBJ2-5, the V gene TRBV14, with D perhaps given as TRBD1 or TRBD2 (5 bases each). The CDR3 runs to 12 residues. CDR1 SGHDN and CDR2 FVKESK come from the germline V gene. Trimming removed 5 bases at V and 6 bases at J, with 10 bases between. The CDR3 DNA follows: TGTGCCAGCAGCTCAGGGACGAAGACCCAGTACTTC. Translated, it gives CASSSGTKTQYF.